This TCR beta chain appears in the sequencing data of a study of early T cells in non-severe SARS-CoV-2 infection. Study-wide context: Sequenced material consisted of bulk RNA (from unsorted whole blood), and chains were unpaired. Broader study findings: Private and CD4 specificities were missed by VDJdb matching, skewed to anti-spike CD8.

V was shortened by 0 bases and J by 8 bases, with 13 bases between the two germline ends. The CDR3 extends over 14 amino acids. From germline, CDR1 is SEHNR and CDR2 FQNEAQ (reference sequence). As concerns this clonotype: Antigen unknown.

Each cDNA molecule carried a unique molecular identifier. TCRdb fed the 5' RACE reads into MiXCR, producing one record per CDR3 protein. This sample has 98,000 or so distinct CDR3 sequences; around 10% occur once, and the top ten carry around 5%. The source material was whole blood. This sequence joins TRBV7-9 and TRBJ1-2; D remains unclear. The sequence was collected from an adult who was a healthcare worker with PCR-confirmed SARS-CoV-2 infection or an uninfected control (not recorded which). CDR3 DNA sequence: TGTGCCAGCAGCTTAGCCGGCCGCGTTATGGGCTACACCTTC. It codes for CASSLAGRVMGYTF. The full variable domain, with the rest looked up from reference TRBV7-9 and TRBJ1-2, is DTGVSQNPRHKITKRGQNVTFRCDPISEHNRLYWYRQTLGQGPEFLTYFQNEAQLEKSRLLSDRFSAERPKGSFSTLEIQRTEQGDSAMYLCASSLAGRVMGYTFGSGTRLTVV.